Listed here is a single T cell receptor (beta chain). As yet, its antigen is unknown. Before the COVID-19 pandemic, during about 2011-2019, CD4+ T cells were taken from unexposed donors. CD4+ T cells were isolated from the cells after about nine days of culture. Testing used SARS-CoV-2 S/N and four cold-coronavirus spikes on unexposed-donor CD4+ T cells, cells permitting. This entry belongs to a study of CD4 T cells in relation to SARS-CoV-2 and coronaviruses. Some clones are missing from TCRdb's copy, which holds only in-frame ones; the method was immunoSEQ multiplex PCR. The sample consists of about 24,000 clones, approximately 76% of them appearing once. The junction had 6 bases not matched to a gene; V was cut back by 8 bases and J by 3 bases. This CDR3 is 13 amino acids long. Germline V gives CDR1 MDHEN, CDR2 SYDVKM. Study-level points and caveats: No crossreactivity against non-spike viral proteins was tested here.

The source of this sequence is a human donor in good health. V usage is TRBV28 and J usage is TRBJ2-7; TRBD2 matches at 8 bases. Sequencing used CD4+ T cells from PBMCs, cultured in vitro. The CDR3 DNA reads TGTGCCAGCTATGGAACTAGCGGCTACGAGCAGTACTTC. Its translation: CASYGTSGYEQYF. The whole variable domain, remainder taken from reference TRBV28 and TRBJ2-7, is DVKVTQSSRYLVKRTGEKVFLECVQDMDHENMFWYRQDPGLGLRLIYFSYDVKMKEKGDIPEGYSVSREKKERFSLILESASTNQTSMYLCASYGTSGYEQYFGPGTRLTVT.